The 25 T cell receptor beta chains reported below all come from one sample, sequenced in a study of cytomegalovirus exposure and HLA in healthy donors. Measured with immunoSEQ multiplex PCR; TCRdb has only the in-frame clones, and not every one. The repertoire consists of about 150,000 clones, with 70% to 90% occurring once and the leading ten covering 20% to 25%. Source material: PBMCs. All receptors derive from a man aged 18 to 30 in good health and CMV-seropositive.

The chain is built from TRBV5-1 and TRBJ1-5; TRBD1 agrees at 9 bases. With 4 bases clipped from V and 6 bases from J, the junction kept 5 bases outside the gene matches. Germline lookup yields CDR1 SGHRS and CDR2 YFSETQ. The CDR3 runs to 14 residues. The CDR3 DNA reads as TGCGCCAGCAGCCCGACAGGGGGGGTTCAGCCCCAGCATTTT. Its protein is CASSPTGGVQPQHF.

The chain carries TRBV7-2 and TRBJ2-7, with 9 bases identical to TRBD2. The CDR3 length is 14 residues. V lost 1 base and J lost 7; bases outside the gene matches: 5. Germline loops: CDR1 SGHTA, CDR2 FQGNSA. CDR3 in amino acids: CASSLEPSGKEQYF. As DNA, the CDR3 is TGTGCCAGCAGCTTAGAACCTAGCGGGAAGGAGCAGTACTTC. The variable domain in full, with the rest retrieved from reference TRBV7-2 and TRBJ2-7, is GAGVSQSPSNKVTEKGKDVELRCDPISGHTALYWYRQSLGQGLEFLIYFQGNSAPDKSGLPSDRFSAERTGGSVSTLTIQRTQQEDSAVYLCASSLEPSGKEQYFGPGTRLTVT.

V is TRBV7-2 and J is TRBJ2-1; 8 positions agree with TRBD2. The V and J ends lost 5 bases and 0 bases, in that order; junction bases with no gene match: 6. The CDR3 sequence is 16 residues long. Germline V gene lookup returns CDR1 SGHTA and CDR2 FQGNSA. CDR3 nucleotide sequence: TGTGCCAGCAGCCCTTACGGGAGGGCCTCCTACAATGAGCAGTTCTTC. Translating gives CASSPYGRASYNEQFF.

The chain employs TRBV7-8 and TRBJ2-3; a weak D match, TRBD1 (6 bases). The CDR3 has 17 amino acids. The V and J ends lost 5 bases and 1 base respectively, with 19 bases between them. The germline V gene encodes CDR1 SGHVS and CDR2 FQNEAQ. CDR3 amino acids: CASSPKRHRAGTDTQYF. DNA for the CDR3: TGTGCCAGCAGCCCCAAGAGGCACAGGGCTGGCACAGATACGCAGTATTTT.

The chain recombines TRBV6-5 with TRBJ1-5, with D perhaps matching TRBD1 (5 bases). The V end lost 8 bases, the J end lost 4 bases, and 18 bases lay between the germline ends. The germline V gene encodes CDR1 MNHEY and CDR2 SVGAGI. This CDR3 region has 15 residues. The CDR3 region is CASAQMGRINQPQHF. CDR3 nucleotides: TGTGCCAGCGCCCAAATGGGGCGGATTAATCAGCCCCAGCATTTT.

The chain recombines TRBV19 with TRBJ1-1, with D possibly TRBD1 on 5 matching bases. Trimming stripped 7 bases from V and 7 bases from J, with 19 bases between. The CDR3 is made up of 14 amino acids. Germline lookup yields CDR1 LNHDA and CDR2 SQIVND (reference sequence). The CDR3 spells CASNILRGHREAFF. CDR3 in DNA: TGTGCCAGTAATATCTTGAGAGGACACCGTGAAGCTTTCTTT.

This clone has more than one count but fewer than ten. This sequence joins TRBV6-4 and TRBJ2-6, with TRBD2 matching 11 bases. The CDR3 is made up of 16 amino acids. V was clipped by 4 bases and J by 1 base; unmatched bases: 0. Germline values: CDR1 MRHNA, CDR2 SNTAGT. CDR3 in amino acids: CASSGTSGSGANVLTF. Written as DNA, the CDR3 is TGTGCCAGCAGTGGGACTAGCGGGTCTGGGGCCAACGTCCTGACTTTC.

This clone was recorded at least ten times. This chain joins TRBV7-2 and TRBJ1-6, with 8 nucleotides matching TRBD1. The CDR3 runs to 15 residues. CDR1 is SGHTA, CDR2 FQGNSA, per germline. V lost 3 bases to trimming and J lost 7 bases; unmatched junction nucleotides: 5. The CDR3 here is CASSLSGGSNSPLHF. The DNA of the CDR3 is TGTGCCAGCAGCTTGTCAGGGGGCAGCAATTCACCCCTCCACTTT.

The chain employs TRBV27 and TRBJ2-1, with 14 bases that match TRBD2. The ends lost 5 bases at V and 0 bases at J; junction bases unmatched: 6. The germline V gene has CDR1 MNHEY and CDR2 SMNVEV (reference sequence). The CDR3 totals 18 residues. This chain's CDR3 is CASSLRLAGGSSYNEQFF. CDR3 in DNA: TGTGCCAGCAGTCTCCGACTAGCGGGAGGGAGCTCCTACAATGAGCAGTTCTTC.

The V gene is TRBV4-3, the J gene TRBJ1-4, with 7 bases aligning to TRBD1. With V trimmed by 4 bases and J by 8 bases, 4 bases remained unmatched. The CDR3 spans 13 residues. Germline assignment: CDR1 LGHNA and CDR2 YSLEER. DNA of the CDR3: TGCGCCAGCAGCCGACAGGGTCGGGAAAAACTGTTTTTT. It yields the protein CASSRQGREKLFF.

The gene calls are TRBV11-2 and TRBJ2-4; 10 bases line up with TRBD2. Trimming at V came to 7 bases and at J to 3 bases, leaving 9 bases not matched to a gene. Looked up from germline, CDR1 is SGHAT and CDR2 is FQNNGV. There are 16 residues in the CDR3. The CDR3 protein is CASTWTVAGGKNIQYF. As DNA, the CDR3 is TGTGCCAGCACCTGGACCGTAGCGGGAGGCAAAAACATTCAGTACTTC.

This clone was counted between two and nine times. The rearrangement links TRBV6-5 to TRBJ1-6; tentatively, D is TRBD1 (5 bases). The germline gives CDR1 MNHEY, CDR2 SVGAGI. CDR3 length: 15 residues. V gave up 0 bases and J gave up 13 bases, with 16 bases separating them. The CDR3 nucleotides read TGTGCCAGCAGTTACTCTCCAGGGCCTTCTAGGCCCCTCCACTTT. Protein product: CASSYSPGPSRPLHF.

The chain uses TRBV5-1 and TRBJ1-3; 9 nucleotides align to TRBD1. V gave up 0 bases and J gave up 3 bases; unmatched junction bases: 4. Germline CDR1 and CDR2: SGHRS and YFSETQ. The CDR3 is made up of 16 amino acids. The CDR3 sequence: CASSLVGQGIGNTIYF. CDR3 DNA: TGCGCCAGCAGCTTGGTGGGACAGGGAATTGGAAACACCATATATTTT.

This clone was observed a single time. The J gene is TRBJ1-3, the V gene TRBV6-1; D is uncertain. Germline CDR1 reads MNHNS; CDR2 reads SASEGT. V was cut by 6 bases and J by 7 bases, with 13 bases left in between. This CDR3 comprises 13 residues. DNA of the CDR3: TGTGCCAGCAGCCTCCATGCCGGGAACACCATATATTTT. Translating it yields CASSLHAGNTIYF.

The gene calls are TRBV7-2 and TRBJ1-2; D unresolved. Deletions cut 3 bases from V and 6 bases from J, with 11 bases between. The CDR3 loop spans 13 amino acids. In germline, CDR1 is SGHTA, CDR2 FQGNSA. The CDR3 nucleotides read TGTGCCAGCAGCTTCCAACCCGGGGATGGCTACACCTTC. This codes for CASSFQPGDGYTF.

V gene TRBV4-3 combines with J gene TRBJ1-1; 7 nucleotides line up with TRBD1. Germline assignment: CDR1 LGHNA and CDR2 YSLEER. The CDR3 sequence is 15 residues long. V gave up 0 bases and J gave up 1 base; unmatched junction bases: 2. The CDR3 here is CASSQEEGANTEAFF. CDR3 nucleotides: TGCGCCAGCAGCCAAGAGGAGGGGGCGAACACTGAAGCTTTCTTT.

V usage is TRBV9 and J usage is TRBJ1-3; the D is unclear. V shed 0 bases and J shed 0 bases, with 10 bases lying between them. This CDR3 has 16 residues. CDR1 is SGDLS, CDR2 YYNGEE, per germline. The CDR3 spells CASSVDSRASGNTIYF. Written as DNA, the CDR3 is TGTGCCAGCAGCGTAGACAGCAGAGCCTCTGGAAACACCATATATTTT.

To note about this clone: The junction shows a germline mismatch at one end, possibly a read error. This chain links TRBV9 with TRBJ2-1; 8 bases agree with TRBD2. Germline assignment: CDR1 SGDLS and CDR2 YYNGEE. This CDR3 comprises 15 residues. The CDR3 region has the DNA TGTGCCAGCAGCGTAGGCACTAGCGGATTCAATCAGCAGTTCTTC. Its translation is CASSVGTSGFNQQFF.

The chain joins TRBV25-1 to TRBJ2-1, with D possibly matching TRBD2 (6 bases). The CDR3 is 16 amino acids. Germline values: CDR1 MGHDK, CDR2 SYGVNS. V was trimmed by 2 bases and J by 2 bases, leaving 13 bases between them. The CDR3 DNA reads TGTGCCAGCAGTGAACGGCGGGGCCCAACCTACAATGAGCAGTTCTTC. Its translation is CASSERRGPTYNEQFF.

In its sample, this clone was seen once. The chain employs TRBV30 and TRBJ1-5; 7 bases are a match to TRBD1. Germline loops: CDR1 GTSNPN, CDR2 SVGIG (reference sequence). The CDR3 extends over 14 amino acids. V gave up 2 bases and J gave up 6 bases; unmatched junction bases: 7. The DNA for the CDR3 is TGTGCCTGGAGTCCTGACAGGGCCGGTCAGCCCCAGCATTTT. Its translation: CAWSPDRAGQPQHF. Combining the CDR3 with reference TRBV30 and TRBJ1-5 gives the whole variable domain SQTIHQWPATLVQPVGSPLSLECTVEGTSNPNLYWYRQAAGRGLQLLFYSVGIGQISSEVPQNLSASRPQDRQFILSSKKLLLSDSGFYLCAWSPDRAGQPQHFGDGTRLSIL.

The chain combines TRBV6-5 with TRBJ2-5, with 7 bases fitting TRBD1. Germline V gene data show CDR1 as MNHEY and CDR2 as SVGAGI. Trimming removed 2 bases from V and 6 bases from J; junction bases left unmatched: 6. The CDR3 length is 14 residues. DNA of the CDR3: TGTGCCAGCAGTTACAGGGCAGGGGGTCAGACCCAGTACTTC. As protein: CASSYRAGGQTQYF.

V and J are TRBV9 and TRBJ1-4, with TRBD1 as a possible D gene (6 bases). The CDR3 loop spans 17 amino acids. CDR1 and CDR2 (germline): SGDLS, YYNGEE. V shed 4 bases and J shed 0 bases, with 16 bases lying between them. This CDR3 is CASSPPPGAATNEKLFF. In DNA form, the CDR3 reads TGTGCCAGCAGCCCCCCACCAGGGGCAGCAACTAATGAAAAACTGTTTTTT.

This chain connects TRBV7-2 to TRBJ1-5; D gene ambiguous. CDR1 and CDR2 from the germline V gene are SGHTA and FQGNSA. Trimming removed 1 base at V and 1 base at J, with 11 bases between. The CDR3 is made up of 16 amino acids. The CDR3 protein is CASSLGGARSNQPQHF. In DNA form, the CDR3 reads TGTGCCAGCAGCTTAGGTGGTGCCAGAAGCAATCAGCCCCAGCATTTT.

The chain is built from TRBV11-2 and TRBJ2-5, with 7 nucleotides matching TRBD2. In germline, CDR1 is SGHAT, CDR2 FQNNGV. This CDR3 region has 17 residues. With V trimmed by 3 bases and J by 4 bases, 14 bases remained unmatched. In DNA, the CDR3 is TGTGCCAGCAGCTTTAGTATGTCTAGCGGAGGCATAGAGACCCAGTACTTC. Encoded protein: CASSFSMSSGGIETQYF.

This clone was recorded many times. This chain links TRBV27 with TRBJ2-7; D is ambiguous. This CDR3 region has 14 residues. Germline loops: CDR1 MNHEY, CDR2 SMNVEV (reference sequence). V was pared by 6 bases and J by 0 bases, with 12 bases between. Written as DNA, the CDR3 is TGTGCCAGCAGCCCTGAATGGGCCTCCTACGAGCAGTACTTC. Translated: CASSPEWASYEQYF.